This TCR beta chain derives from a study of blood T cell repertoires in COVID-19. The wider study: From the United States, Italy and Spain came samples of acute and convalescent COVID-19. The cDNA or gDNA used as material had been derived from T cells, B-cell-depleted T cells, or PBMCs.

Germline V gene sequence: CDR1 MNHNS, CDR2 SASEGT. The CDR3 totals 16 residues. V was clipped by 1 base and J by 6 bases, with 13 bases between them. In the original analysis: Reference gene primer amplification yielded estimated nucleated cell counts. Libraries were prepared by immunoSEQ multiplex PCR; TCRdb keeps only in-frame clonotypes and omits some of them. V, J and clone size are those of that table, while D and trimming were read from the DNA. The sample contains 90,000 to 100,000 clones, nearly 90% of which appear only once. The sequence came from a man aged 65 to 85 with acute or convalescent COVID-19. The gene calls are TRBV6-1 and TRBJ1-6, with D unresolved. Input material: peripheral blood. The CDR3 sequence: CASSEGVRLINSPLHF. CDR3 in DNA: TGTGCCAGCAGTGAAGGTGTCAGGCTGATTAATTCACCCCTCCACTTT.